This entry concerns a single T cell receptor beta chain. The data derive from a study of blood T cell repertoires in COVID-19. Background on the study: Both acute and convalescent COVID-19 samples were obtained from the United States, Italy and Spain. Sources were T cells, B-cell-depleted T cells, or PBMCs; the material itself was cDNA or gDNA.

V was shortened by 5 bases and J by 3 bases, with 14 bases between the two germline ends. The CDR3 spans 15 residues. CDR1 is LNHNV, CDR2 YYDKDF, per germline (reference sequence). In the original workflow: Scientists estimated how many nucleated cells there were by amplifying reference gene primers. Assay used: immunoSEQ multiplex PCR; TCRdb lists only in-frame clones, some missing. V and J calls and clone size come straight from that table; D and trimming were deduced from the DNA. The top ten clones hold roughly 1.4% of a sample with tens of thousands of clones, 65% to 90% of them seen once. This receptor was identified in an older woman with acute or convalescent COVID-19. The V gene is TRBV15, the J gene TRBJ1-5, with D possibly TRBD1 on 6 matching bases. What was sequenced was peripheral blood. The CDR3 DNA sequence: TGTGCCACCAGCGTCGACAAGGGGGTCAATCAGCCCCAGCATTTT. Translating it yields CATSVDKGVNQPQHF.